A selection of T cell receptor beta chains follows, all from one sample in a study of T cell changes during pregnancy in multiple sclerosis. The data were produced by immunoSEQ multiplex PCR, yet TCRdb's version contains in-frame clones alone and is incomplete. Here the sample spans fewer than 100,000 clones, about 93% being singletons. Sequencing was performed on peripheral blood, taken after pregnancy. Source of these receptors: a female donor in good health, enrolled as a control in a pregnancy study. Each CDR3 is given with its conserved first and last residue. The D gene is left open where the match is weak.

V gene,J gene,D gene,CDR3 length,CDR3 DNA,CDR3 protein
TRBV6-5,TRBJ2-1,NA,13,TGTGCCAGCAGTTCCCCAGGGCCCAATGAGCAGTTCTTC,CASSSPGPNEQFF
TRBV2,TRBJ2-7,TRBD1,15,TGTGCCAGCAGTGAAGGGGGACAGGGGCCCTACGAGCAGTACTTC,CASSEGGQGPYEQYF
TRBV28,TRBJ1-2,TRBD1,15,TGTGCCAGCAGTTTATCCGGACAGGGGATTCATGGCTACACCTTC,CASSLSGQGIHGYTF
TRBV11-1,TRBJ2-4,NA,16,TGTGCCAGCAGCTTAGAGGTGGGACTAGCCAAAAACATTCAGTACTTC,CASSLEVGLAKNIQYF
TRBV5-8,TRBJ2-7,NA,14,TGTGCCAGCAGCTTGAGACGGGGTTTTTACGAGCAGTACTTC,CASSLRRGFYEQYF
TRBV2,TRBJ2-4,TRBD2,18,TGTGCCAGCAGGGCTAGTACTAGCGGGGGGGCGGCCAAAAACATTCAGTACTTC,CASRASTSGGAAKNIQYF
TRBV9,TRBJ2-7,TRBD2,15,TGTGCCAGCAGCGCCGGACTAGCGGGGGTCTACGAGCAGTACTTC,CASSAGLAGVYEQYF
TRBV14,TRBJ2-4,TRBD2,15,TGTGCCAGCAGCCAACTAGCGGGAGAGTCAAACATTCAGTACTTC,CASSQLAGESNIQYF
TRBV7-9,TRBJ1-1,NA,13,TGTGCCAGCAGCTCGTCGACAGGCACTGAAGCTTTCTTT,CASSSSTGTEAFF
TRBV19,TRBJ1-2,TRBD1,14,TGTGCCAGTAGGGAAGGGGGCGCCTCCTATGGCTACACCTTC,CASREGGASYGYTF
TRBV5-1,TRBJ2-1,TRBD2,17,TGCGCCAGCAAGAAGTCGACTAGCGGAAGCTCCTACAATGAGCAGTTCTTC,CASKKSTSGSSYNEQFF
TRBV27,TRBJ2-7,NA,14,TGTGCCAGCAGTTTTTCAGCGTTAGTAGGCGAGCAGTACTTC,CASSFSALVGEQYF
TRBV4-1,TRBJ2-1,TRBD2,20,TGCGCCAGCAGCCAAGAGACACTAGCGGGGTCCACCAGCTCCTACAATGAGCAGTTCTTC,CASSQETLAGSTSSYNEQFF
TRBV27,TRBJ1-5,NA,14,TGTGCCAGCGGGGGGGCGGGGAAGAATCAGCCCCAGCATTTT,CASGGAGKNQPQHF
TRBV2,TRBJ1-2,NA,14,TGTGCCAGCAGTGGTGCAGGGAGTAGCGGTGGCTACACCTTC,CASSGAGSSGGYTF